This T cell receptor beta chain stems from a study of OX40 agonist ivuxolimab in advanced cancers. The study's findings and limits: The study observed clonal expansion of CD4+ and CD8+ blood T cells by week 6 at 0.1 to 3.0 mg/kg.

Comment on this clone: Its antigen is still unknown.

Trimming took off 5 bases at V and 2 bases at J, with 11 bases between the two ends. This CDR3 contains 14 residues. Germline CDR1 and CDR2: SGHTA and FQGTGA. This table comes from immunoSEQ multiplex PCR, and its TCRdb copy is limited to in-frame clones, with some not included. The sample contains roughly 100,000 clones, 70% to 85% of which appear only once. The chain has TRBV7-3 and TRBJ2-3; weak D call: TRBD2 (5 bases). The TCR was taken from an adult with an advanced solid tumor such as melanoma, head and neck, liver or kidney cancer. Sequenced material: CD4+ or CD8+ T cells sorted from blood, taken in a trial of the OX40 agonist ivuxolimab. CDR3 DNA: TGTGCCAGCAGCCGGACTCCCACCACAGATACGCAGTATTTT. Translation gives CASSRTPTTDTQYF.